The T cell receptor (beta chain) described here comes from a study of blood T cell repertoires in COVID-19. Data came from immunoSEQ multiplex PCR; TCRdb stores just in-frame clones and leaves some out. Of under 120,000 clones in the sample, around 79% were seen once. The CDR3 runs to 12 residues. The germline V and J ends were trimmed by 2 bases and 10 bases, with 6 bases remaining between them. From germline, CDR1 is MNHNS and CDR2 SASEGT. This clone was found many times. This TCR came from a man aged 65 to 79 with active or convalescent COVID-19. The sample comprised peripheral blood. The chain joins TRBV6-1 to TRBJ1-6; no definite D call. The CDR3 is CASSEQVSPLHF. The CDR3 nucleotides are TGTGCCAGCAGTGAACAGGTGTCACCCCTCCACTTT.